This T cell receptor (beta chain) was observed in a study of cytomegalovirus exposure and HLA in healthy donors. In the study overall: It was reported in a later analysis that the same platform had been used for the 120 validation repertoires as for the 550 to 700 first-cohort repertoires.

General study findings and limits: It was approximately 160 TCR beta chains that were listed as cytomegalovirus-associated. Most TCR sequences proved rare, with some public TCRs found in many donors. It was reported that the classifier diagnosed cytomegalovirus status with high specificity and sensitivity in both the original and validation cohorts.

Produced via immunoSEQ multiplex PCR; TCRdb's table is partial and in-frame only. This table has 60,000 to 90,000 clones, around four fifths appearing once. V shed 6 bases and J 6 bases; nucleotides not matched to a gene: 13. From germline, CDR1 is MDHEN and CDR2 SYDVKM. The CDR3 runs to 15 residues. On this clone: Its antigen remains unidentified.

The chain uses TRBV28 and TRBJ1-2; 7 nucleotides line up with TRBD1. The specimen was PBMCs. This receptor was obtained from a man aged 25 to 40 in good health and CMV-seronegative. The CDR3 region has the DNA TGTGCCAGCAGGAGCCCCGTGACAGGGTCAGATGGCTACACCTTC. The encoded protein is CASRSPVTGSDGYTF.